This passage covers 20 T cell receptor beta chains from one sample sequenced in a study of blood T cell repertoires in COVID-19. The assay was immunoSEQ multiplex PCR, and TCRdb's table has in-frame clones only and misses some. The sample includes 300,000 to 450,000 clones, 88% of them seen just once. Sequenced input: PBMCs or T cells enriched from blood (not recorded which). Receptor source: a woman between 18 and 29 years old who had recovered from COVID-19.

The chain combines TRBV27 with TRBJ2-3; weak D call: TRBD2 (6 bases). Trimming shortened V by 2 bases and J by 4 bases, and 10 bases separated the two germline ends. CDR3 length: 14 amino acids. Germline CDR1 and CDR2: MNHEY and SMNVEV (reference sequence). The CDR3 DNA sequence: TGTGCCAGCAGTTTAGGGGCGGGGTCAGATACGCAGTATTTT. Translating gives CASSLGAGSDTQYF.

This clone showed up just a few times. V and J are TRBV5-1 and TRBJ2-5; D is possibly TRBD1 (5 bases). Trimming cost V 0 bases and J 5 bases, with 8 bases left between them. The CDR3 runs to 13 residues. CDR1 is SGHRS, CDR2 YFSETQ, per germline. The CDR3 sequence: CASSLAGPETQYF. For the CDR3, the DNA is TGCGCCAGCAGCTTGGCAGGGCCGGAGACCCAGTACTTC.

The chain joins TRBV4-1 to TRBJ2-3, with 7 nucleotides matching TRBD1. CDR1 MGHRA and CDR2 YSYEKL come from the germline V gene. J gave up 6 bases and V 8 bases, and 23 bases lay outside the gene matches. There are 18 residues in the CDR3. CDR3 loop: CASDEGEPDRVWEDTQYF. The CDR3 coding sequence is TGCGCCAGCGACGAGGGGGAGCCCGACAGGGTTTGGGAGGATACGCAGTATTTT.

This sequence joins TRBV24-1 and TRBJ1-2; D remains unclear. V gave up 1 base and J gave up 2 bases, with 7 bases separating them. This CDR3 is built from 14 residues. CDR1 and CDR2 (germline): KGHDR, SFDVKD. CDR3: CATSDFSRNYGYTF. The CDR3 DNA sequence: TGTGCCACCAGTGATTTTTCACGGAACTATGGCTACACCTTC.

The chain combines TRBV3-1 (or the pseudogene TRBV3-2) with TRBJ1-6; 8 nucleotides agree with TRBD1. This CDR3 region has 17 residues. Per germline, CDR1 LGHDT and CDR2 YNNKEL (reference sequence). Trimming took 0 bases from V and 11 from J; bases not matched to a gene: 12. The CDR3 loop reads CASSQDPLRQGRAPLHF. DNA for the CDR3: TGTGCCAGCAGCCAAGATCCACTCCGACAGGGGAGGGCACCCCTCCACTTT.

This chain links TRBV5-5 with TRBJ1-1; D gene ambiguous. The CDR3 runs to 15 residues. Trimming pared 4 bases from V and 0 bases from J, leaving 13 bases between. From germline, CDR1 is SGHKS and CDR2 YYEKEE (reference sequence). The CDR3 spells CASSPPGQMNTEAFF. The CDR3 DNA reads TGTGCCAGCAGCCCGCCTGGGCAGATGAACACTGAAGCTTTCTTT.

CDR3 nucleotide sequence: TGTGCCAGCAGTGCTACAGGGGGCAAGGCTGGCTACACCTTC. The encoded protein is CASSATGGKAGYTF. The rearrangement joins TRBV6-4 to TRBJ1-2, with 9 bases that match TRBD1. J was trimmed by 7 bases and V by 4 bases; bases with no gene match: 7. The CDR3 loop spans 14 amino acids. The germline V gene encodes CDR1 MRHNA and CDR2 SNTAGT.

The gene calls are TRBV6-2 or TRBV6-3 and TRBJ2-3, with 7 bases fitting TRBD1. The V gene's germline CDR1 is MNHEY and CDR2 SVGEGT. The J segment lost 6 bases and the V segment lost 5 bases, leaving 17 bases of the junction unmatched. The CDR3 extends over 17 amino acids. In DNA form, the CDR3 reads TGTGCCAGCAGTCTCTTTTTGGCAGGGGGAGTCGTGGATACGCAGTATTTT. Translated, it gives CASSLFLAGGVVDTQYF.

V is TRBV4-1 and J is TRBJ2-7, with D possibly being TRBD1 (5 bases). The germline V gene encodes CDR1 MGHRA and CDR2 YSYEKL. Trimming removed 0 bases from V and 7 bases from J, with 10 bases in between. This CDR3 region has 13 residues. Here the CDR3 DNA reads TGCGCCAGCAGCCAAGAGCCAGGGTGGGAGCAGTACTTC. This sequence encodes CASSQEPGWEQYF.

The chain uses TRBV4-3 and TRBJ2-3; 16 nucleotides agree with TRBD2. This CDR3 is built from 16 residues. Germline CDR1 is LGHNA and CDR2 is YSLEER. The V segment lost 6 bases and the J segment 4 bases; nucleotides outside the gene matches: 4. In DNA form, the CDR3 reads TGCGCCAGCAGTCGCGGGACTAGCGGGGGGGCAGATACGCAGTATTTT. This sequence encodes CASSRGTSGGADTQYF.

V usage is TRBV4-1 and J usage is TRBJ2-3, with D maybe TRBD2 (5 bases). The germline CDR1 and CDR2 sequences are MGHRA and YSYEKL. This CDR3 has 15 residues. V lost 3 bases, J lost 0 bases, and 10 bases lay in between. CDR3 sequence (DNA): TGCGCCAGCAGCCATCTCCGGACTAGCACAGATACGCAGTATTTT. Encoded protein: CASSHLRTSTDTQYF.

Notes on this clone: Other DNA sequences in the same sample also yield this CDR3. The chain carries TRBV18 and TRBJ2-7; 10 bases line up with TRBD2. V trimming: 3 bases; J trimming: 0 bases; junction bases outside the gene matches: 2. Germline-derived CDR1 and CDR2 are KGHSH and LQKENI. The CDR3 has 15 amino acids. CDR3 DNA: TGTGCCAGCTCACCCCTAGCGGGGGACTCCTACGAGCAGTACTTC. It specifies CASSPLAGDSYEQYF. The variable domain in full, completed from reference TRBV18 and TRBJ2-7, reads NAGVMQNPRHLVRRRGQEARLRCSPMKGHSHVYWYRQLPEEGLKFMVYLQKENIIDESGMPKERFSAEFPKEGPSILRIQQVVRGDSAAYFCASSPLAGDSYEQYFGPGTRLTVT.

The chain is built from TRBV18 and TRBJ2-2; a weak D match, TRBD1 (5 bases). This CDR3 contains 15 residues. Between the trimmed V and J ends, which lost 2 bases and 5 bases, there was a span of 12 bases. Germline CDR1 is KGHSH and CDR2 is LQKENI. DNA for the CDR3: TGTGCCAGCTCACCAAAGCAGGGTACTACCGGGGAGCTGTTTTTT. It is translated as CASSPKQGTTGELFF.

The CDR3 DNA sequence: TGCGCCAGCAGCCCGGGGTTGTTGCTGGACACTGAAGCTTTCTTT. Encoded protein: CASSPGLLLDTEAFF. The V gene is TRBV4-3, the J gene TRBJ1-1; D is unresolved. CDR3 length equals 15 residues. The V and J ends lost 4 bases and 3 bases respectively, with 15 bases between them. CDR1 is LGHNA and CDR2 is YSLEER in the germline V gene.

CDR3 in DNA: TGTGCCAGCAGCCAAGCCGGGGGGCAGGGCGGGGGCAATGAGCAGTTCTTC. Its protein is CASSQAGGQGGGNEQFF. The gene calls are TRBV3-1 (or the pseudogene TRBV3-2) and TRBJ2-1; the D gene is possibly TRBD2 (7 bases). Trimming took 1 base from V and 6 from J, leaving 19 bases between them. The CDR3 loop spans 17 amino acids. The V gene's germline CDR1 is LGHDT and CDR2 YNNKEL (reference sequence).

This clone was seen only a few times. The rearrangement links TRBV10-2 to TRBJ1-5, with D possibly being TRBD1 (6 bases). V was pared by 6 bases and J by 6 bases, with 15 bases between. The CDR3 has 14 amino acids. Germline CDR1 is WSHSY and CDR2 is SAAADI. The DNA for the CDR3 is TGCGCCAGCAGGCCCCGGGGGGCAGGTCAGCCCCAGCATTTT. This codes for CASRPRGAGQPQHF.

The rearrangement uses TRBV28 and TRBJ2-7; D remains ambiguous. This CDR3 comprises 16 residues. V was trimmed by 3 bases and J by 2 bases, leaving 17 bases between them. Germline V CDR1 and CDR2: MDHEN, SYDVKM. The CDR3 region is CASSFTQTKTTYEQYF. CDR3 sequence (DNA): TGTGCCAGCAGTTTTACCCAAACAAAAACCACCTACGAGCAGTACTTC.

Details on this clone: Compared with germline, one end of the junction differs, possibly owing to a read error. This rearrangement joins TRBV7-7 to TRBJ2-2; 10 bases align to TRBD1. The CDR3 is 15 amino acids. Looked up from germline, CDR1 is SSHAT and CDR2 is FNYEAQ (reference sequence). CDR3 sequence reads: CASSRQGAGTGELFF. Written as DNA, the CDR3 is TGTGCTAGCAGTCGACAGGGGGCCGGGACCGGGGAGCTGTTTTTT. The variable domain in full, with the rest retrieved from reference TRBV7-7 and TRBJ2-2, is GAGVSQSPRYKVTKRGQDVTLRCDPISSHATLYWYQQALGQGPEFLTYFNYEAQPDKSGLPSDRFSAERPEGSISTLTIQRTEQRDSAMYRCASSRQGAGTGELFFGEGSRLTVL.

V and J are TRBV5-4 and TRBJ1-2, with 10 bases identical to TRBD1. The J segment lost 4 bases and the V segment lost 3 bases, leaving 9 bases of the junction unmatched. Looked up from germline, CDR1 is SGHNT and CDR2 is YYREEE (reference sequence). This CDR3 is built from 16 residues. CDR3 sequence (DNA): TGTGCCAGCAGCTACCTAGGACAGGGGGTCTTCTATGGCTACACCTTC. Translation: CASSYLGQGVFYGYTF.

V gene TRBV18 combines with J gene TRBJ2-7; TRBD1 is a possible D gene (5 bases). The CDR3 loop spans 14 amino acids. The germline V and J ends were trimmed by 3 bases and 2 bases, with 11 bases remaining between them. The V gene's germline CDR1 is KGHSH and CDR2 LQKENI. The CDR3 spells CASSPGRATYEQYF. The CDR3 bases are TGTGCCAGCTCACCGGGCAGGGCAACCTACGAGCAGTACTTC.